This entry concerns a single TCR beta chain. The antigen remains undetermined. A read error may produce the germline difference seen at one junction end. CDR3 length: 15 residues. Germline CDR1 is SNHLY and CDR2 is FYNNEI. The authors made TCR beta libraries by quantitative 5'-RACE with molecular barcodes. TCRdb ran MiXCR on the 5' RACE reads and lists one entry per CDR3 protein. The sample lists 150,000 or so distinct CDR3 sequences; roughly 10% were seen once. The source of the sample is a study of CD8 T cells in ankylosing spondylitis. Study-wide findings and caveats: Within peripheral blood, clones linked to disease were CD8+ and relatively rare.

The genes are TRBV2 and TRBJ2-3, with TRBD2 matching 14 bases. Specimen: blood, either unsorted or a sorted T cell fraction (not recorded which). The clonotype was recovered from a male donor with ankylosing spondylitis or in good health (not recorded which). The CDR3 sequence is CASRRLAGGPDSQYF. In nucleotides, the CDR3 is TGTGCCAGTAGACGACTAGCGGGGGGGCCAGATTCGCAGTATTTT.